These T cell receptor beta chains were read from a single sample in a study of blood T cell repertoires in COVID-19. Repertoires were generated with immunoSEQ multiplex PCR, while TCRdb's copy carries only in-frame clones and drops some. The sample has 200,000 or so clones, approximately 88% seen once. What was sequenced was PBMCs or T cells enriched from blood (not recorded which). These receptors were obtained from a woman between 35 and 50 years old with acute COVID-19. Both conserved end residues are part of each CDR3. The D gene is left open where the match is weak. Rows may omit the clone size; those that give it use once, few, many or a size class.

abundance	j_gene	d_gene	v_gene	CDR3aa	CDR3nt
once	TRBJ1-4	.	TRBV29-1	CSVELGPSGEKLFF	TGCAGCGTTGAACTAGGGCCCTCGGGGGAAAAACTGTTTTTT
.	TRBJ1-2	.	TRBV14	CASSIETAYRGYTF	TGTGCCAGCAGCATAGAAACAGCATATCGTGGCTACACCTTC
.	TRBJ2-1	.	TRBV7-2	CASARWGGLGNEQFF	TGTGCCAGTGCCCGTTGGGGCGGTTTAGGCAATGAGCAGTTCTTC
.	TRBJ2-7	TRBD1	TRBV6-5	CASSYSWGQVEGEQYF	TGTGCCAGCAGTTACTCGTGGGGACAGGTAGAAGGCGAGCAGTACTTC
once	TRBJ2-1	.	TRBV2	CASSEWRDPNEQFF	TGTGCCAGCAGTGAATGGCGGGACCCCAATGAGCAGTTCTTC
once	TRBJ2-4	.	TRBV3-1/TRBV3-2	CASSQDTPGEKRVAKNIQYF	TGTGCCAGCAGCCAAGATACGCCAGGGGAGAAACGGGTGGCCAAAAACATTCAGTACTTC
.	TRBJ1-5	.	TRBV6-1	CASSDLRGAIQPQHF	TGTGCCAGCAGTGATCTACGGGGGGCTATTCAGCCCCAGCATTTT
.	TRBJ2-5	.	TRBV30	CAWSRAADFLLETQYF	TGTGCCTGGAGTAGAGCGGCCGACTTTTTATTAGAGACCCAGTACTTC
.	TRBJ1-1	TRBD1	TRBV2	CASKEGASGSEAFF	TGTGCCAGCAAGGAGGGGGCTTCGGGATCTGAAGCTTTCTTT
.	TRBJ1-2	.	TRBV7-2	CASSPQTGEYGYTF	TGTGCCAGCAGCCCCCAGACAGGAGAGTATGGCTACACCTTC
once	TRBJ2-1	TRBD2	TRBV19	CASSILAGGWEQFF	TGTGCCAGTAGTATCCTAGCGGGAGGATGGGAGCAGTTCTTC
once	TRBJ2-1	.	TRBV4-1	CASSQEGVGGTGQFF	TGCGCCAGCAGCCAAGAAGGCGTGGGGGGGACAGGGCAGTTCTTC
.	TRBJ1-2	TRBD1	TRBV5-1	CASSPDRVRYGYTF	TGCGCCAGCAGCCCGGACAGGGTGCGCTATGGCTACACCTTC
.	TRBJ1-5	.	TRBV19	CASSLLSQPQHF	TGTGCCAGTAGTCTGTTGAGTCAGCCCCAGCATTTT
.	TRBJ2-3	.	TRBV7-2	CASSSTNTQYF	TGTGCCAGCAGCTCCACAAATACGCAGTATTTT
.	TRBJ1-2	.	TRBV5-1	CASRGTLINYGYTF	TGCGCCAGCAGAGGGACACTCATCAACTATGGCTACACCTTC
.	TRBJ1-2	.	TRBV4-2	CASSLGGDYGYTF	TGTGCCAGCAGCTTAGGGGGAGACTATGGCTACACCTTC
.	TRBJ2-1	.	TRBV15	CATSRDQGWDEQFF	TGTGCCACCAGCAGAGATCAGGGTTGGGATGAGCAGTTCTTC
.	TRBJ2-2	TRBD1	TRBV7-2	CASSRPPGQYTGELFF	TGTGCCAGCAGCCGCCCTCCGGGACAGTACACCGGGGAGCTGTTTTTT
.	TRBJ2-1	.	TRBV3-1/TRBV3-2	CASSQVAGSQFF	TGTGCCAGCAGCCAAGTGGCAGGGTCACAGTTCTTC
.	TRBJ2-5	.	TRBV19	CASSSYQETQYF	TGTGCCAGTAGTTCGTACCAAGAGACCCAGTACTTC
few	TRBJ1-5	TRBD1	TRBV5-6	CASSVRGPGQPQHF	TGTGCCAGCAGCGTCAGGGGGCCGGGGCAGCCCCAGCATTTT
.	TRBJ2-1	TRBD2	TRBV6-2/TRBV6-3	CASSYIAGGSYNEQFF	TGTGCCAGCAGTTACATAGCGGGAGGGTCCTACAATGAGCAGTTCTTC
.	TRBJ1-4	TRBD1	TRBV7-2	CASSLTGGTNEKLFF	TGTGCCAGCAGCTTGACAGGGGGCACTAATGAAAAACTGTTTTTT
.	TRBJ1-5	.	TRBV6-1	CASSEVEGSNQPQHF	TGTGCCAGCAGTGAAGTAGAGGGATCCAATCAGCCCCAGCATTTT
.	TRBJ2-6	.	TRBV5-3	CARSVRDTCCGANVLTF	TGTGCCAGAAGCGTTCGGGACACGTGTTGTGGGGCCAACGTCCTGACTTTC
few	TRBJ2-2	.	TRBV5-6	CASSLVEVRELFF	TGTGCCAGCAGCTTGGTTGAGGTCCGGGAGCTGTTTTTT
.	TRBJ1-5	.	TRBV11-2	CASSPEGDQPQHF	TGTGCCAGCAGCCCAGAGGGGGATCAGCCCCAGCATTTT
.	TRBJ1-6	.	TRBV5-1	CASSKDGTPSPLHF	TGCGCCAGCAGCAAGGATGGGACACCCAGCCCCCTCCACTTT
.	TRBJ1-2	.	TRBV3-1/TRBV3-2	CASSPRDFHGYTF	TGTGCCAGCAGCCCTCGGGATTTCCATGGCTACACCTTC
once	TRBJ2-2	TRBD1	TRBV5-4	CASWVRGHRNTGELFF	TGTGCCAGCTGGGTGAGGGGGCATAGGAACACCGGGGAGCTGTTTTTT
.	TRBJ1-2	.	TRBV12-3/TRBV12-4	CASSPTGLGGYTF	TGTGCCAGCAGCCCCACAGGGTTGGGAGGCTACACCTTC
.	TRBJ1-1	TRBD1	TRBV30	CAWGQENTEAFF	TGTGCCTGGGGACAGGAGAACACTGAAGCTTTCTTT
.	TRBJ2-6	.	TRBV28	CASSPFRSGANVLTF	TGTGCCAGCAGCCCATTTCGGTCTGGGGCCAACGTCCTGACTTTC
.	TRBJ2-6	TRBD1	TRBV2	CASSVTGGAGANVLTF	TGTGCCAGCAGTGTTACAGGGGGAGCTGGGGCCAACGTCCTGACTTTC
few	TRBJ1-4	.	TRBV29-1	CSVYGGKLFF	TGCAGCGTTTATGGCGGAAAACTGTTTTTT
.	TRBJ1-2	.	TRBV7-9	CASSLTGFYGYTF	TGTGCCAGCAGCTTAACGGGGTTCTATGGCTACACCTTC
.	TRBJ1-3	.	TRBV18	CASSPGGSLDF	TGTGCCAGCTCCCCCGGGGGATCTCTGGATTTT
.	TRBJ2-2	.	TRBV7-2	CASSLTSTSGELFF	TGTGCCAGCAGCCTCACTAGCACGTCCGGGGAGCTGTTTTTT
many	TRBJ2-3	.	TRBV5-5	CASSLHRGFLPDTQYF	TGTGCCAGCAGCTTGCACCGGGGGTTTCTCCCAGATACGCAGTATTTT
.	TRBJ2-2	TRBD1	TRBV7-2	CASSPDRVSGELFF	TGTGCCAGCAGCCCCGACAGGGTGTCCGGGGAGCTGTTTTTT